The T cell receptor (beta chain) described here comes from a study of blood T cell repertoires in COVID-19. As for the study in general: T cells, B-cell-depleted T cells, or PBMCs provided the cDNA or gDNA that served as material.

The length of the CDR3 is 15 residues. Looked up from germline, CDR1 is SNHLY and CDR2 is FYNNEI. V lost 7 bases to trimming and J lost 9 bases; unmatched junction nucleotides: 14. Libraries were prepared by immunoSEQ multiplex PCR; TCRdb keeps only in-frame clonotypes and omits some of them. The data hold roughly 220,000 clones, with around 87% observed a single time. The clonotype originates from a man in his sixties with acute or convalescent COVID-19. This chain links TRBV2 with TRBJ2-1; 8 positions agree with TRBD2. Sequencing was carried out using peripheral blood. CDR3 sequence: CASMGRLARGGEQFF. CDR3 nucleotides: TGTGCCAGCATGGGGCGACTAGCGAGGGGAGGTGAGCAGTTCTTC.